The 5 T cell receptor beta chains below all came from one sample that was sequenced in a study of long-term antiretroviral therapy in people with HIV. The assay used was immunoSEQ (version v3.0), run at survey level. The assay was immunoSEQ multiplex PCR, and TCRdb's table has in-frame clones only and misses some. The sample has under 20,000 clones, about four fifths seen once. Specimen: unsorted PBMCs, collected at the start of antiretroviral therapy, before treatment. The receptors originated from a man between 18 and 29 years old with HIV.

This chain connects TRBV6-6 to TRBJ2-7; tentatively, D is TRBD1 (6 bases). CDR3 size: 16 residues. CDR1 is MNHNY, CDR2 SVGAGI, per germline (reference sequence). The ends were cut back, 2 bases at V and 4 bases at J, with 18 bases in the middle. CDR3: CASSYLQGGGLYEQYF. The CDR3, as DNA: TGTGCCAGCAGTTACCTACAGGGCGGCGGCTTATACGAGCAGTACTTC.

By frequency in the sample, this clone is medium-sized. The chain is built from TRBV5-1 and TRBJ2-7; D is uncertain. This CDR3 comprises 15 residues. V was cut by 4 bases and J by 3 bases, with 17 bases left in between. The germline V gene encodes CDR1 SGHRS and CDR2 YFSETQ. In DNA, the CDR3 is TGCGCCAGCAGCGAAGGGTTTTTCGGCTACTACGAGCAGTACTTC. This translates into CASSEGFFGYYEQYF. The full variable domain, rest sourced from reference TRBV5-1 and TRBJ2-7, is KAGVTQTPRYLIKTRGQQVTLSCSPISGHRSVSWYQQTPGQGLQFLFEYFSETQRNKGNFPGRFSGRQFSNSRSEMNVSTLELGDSALYLCASSEGFFGYYEQYFGPGTRLTVT.

V gene TRBV28 combines with J gene TRBJ1-1, with TRBD1 identical over 7 bases. CDR1 MDHEN and CDR2 SYDVKM come from the germline V gene. The junction had 19 bases not matched to a gene; V was cut back by 3 bases and J by 6 bases. The CDR3 has 18 residues. The CDR3 loop is CASSLLVGGGALFSEAFF. The DNA of the CDR3 is TGTGCCAGCAGTTTGTTGGTGGGAGGGGGCGCGTTGTTCTCTGAAGCTTTCTTT.

This chain connects TRBV2 to TRBJ2-7; the D is unclear. From germline, CDR1 is SNHLY and CDR2 FYNNEI. The CDR3 covers 12 residues. The V and J ends lost 6 bases and 1 base respectively, with 7 bases between them. This chain's CDR3 is CASRLESYEQYF. The DNA for the CDR3 is TGTGCCAGCAGGCTAGAGTCCTACGAGCAGTACTTC.

The V gene is TRBV27, the J gene TRBJ2-7; D remains ambiguous. The germline CDR1 and CDR2 sequences are MNHEY and SMNVEV (reference sequence). The CDR3 length is 14 residues. The ends were cut back, 2 bases at V and 6 bases at J, with 14 bases in the middle. CDR3 loop: CASSLLGRSFEQYF. The DNA for the CDR3 is TGTGCCAGCAGTTTACTAGGAAGATCGTTCGAGCAGTACTTC.